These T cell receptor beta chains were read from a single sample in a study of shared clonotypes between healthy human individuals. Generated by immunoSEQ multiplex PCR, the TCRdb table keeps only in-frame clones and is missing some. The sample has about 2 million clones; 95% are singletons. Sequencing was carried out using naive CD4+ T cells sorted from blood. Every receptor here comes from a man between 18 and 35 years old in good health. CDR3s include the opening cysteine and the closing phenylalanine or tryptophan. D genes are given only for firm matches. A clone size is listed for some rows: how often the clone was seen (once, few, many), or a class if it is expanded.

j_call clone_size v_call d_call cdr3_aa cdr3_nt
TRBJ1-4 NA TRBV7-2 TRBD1 CASSLGGTVTNEKLFF TGTGCCAGCAGCTTAGGCGGGACAGTCACTAATGAAAAACTGTTTTTT
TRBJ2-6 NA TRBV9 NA CASSAHSETDLRSGANVLTF TGTGCCAGCAGCGCCCATTCCGAGACAGATCTTCGGTCTGGGGCCAACGTCCTGACTTTC
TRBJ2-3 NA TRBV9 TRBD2 CASSPQAGGLDTQYF TGTGCCAGCAGCCCCCAAGCGGGAGGGTTAGATACGCAGTATTTT
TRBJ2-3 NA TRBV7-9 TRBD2 CASQTSGRDTQYF TGTGCCAGCCAGACTAGCGGGAGAGATACGCAGTATTTT
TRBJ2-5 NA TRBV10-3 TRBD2 CAISPSGAETQYF TGTGCCATCAGCCCTAGCGGGGCAGAGACCCAGTACTTC
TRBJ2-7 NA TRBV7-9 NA CASSPAGRAAGEQYF TGTGCCAGCAGCCCCGCCGGTCGGGCGGCGGGCGAGCAGTACTTC
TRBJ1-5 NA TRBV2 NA CASSGIGYSNQPQHF TGTGCCAGCAGTGGTATCGGCTATAGCAATCAGCCCCAGCATTTT
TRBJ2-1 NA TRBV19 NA CASSIEGVSEQFF TGTGCCAGTAGTATAGAAGGGGTAAGTGAGCAGTTCTTC
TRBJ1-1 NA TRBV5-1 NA CASKRDREAFF TGCGCCAGCAAACGGGACCGCGAAGCTTTCTTT
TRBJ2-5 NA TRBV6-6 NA CASAHEGTQYF TGTGCCAGCGCCCACGAGGGGACCCAGTACTTC
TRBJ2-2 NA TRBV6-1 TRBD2 CASSELLAGVNTGELFF TGTGCCAGCAGTGAATTGCTAGCGGGAGTTAACACCGGGGAGCTGTTTTTT
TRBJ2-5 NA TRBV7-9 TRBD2 CASSSGGLAGGRETQYF TGTGCCAGCAGCTCCGGTGGACTAGCGGGGGGACGAGAGACCCAGTACTTC
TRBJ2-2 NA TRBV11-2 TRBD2 CASSLAGGGGELFF TGTGCCAGCAGCTTAGCGGGAGGTGGCGGGGAGCTGTTTTTT
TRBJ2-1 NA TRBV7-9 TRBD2 CASSFKLAASNNEQFF TGTGCCAGCAGCTTCAAGCTAGCGGCTTCTAACAATGAGCAGTTCTTC
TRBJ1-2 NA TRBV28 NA CASRPGGSYGYTF TGTGCCAGCAGGCCTGGCGGGAGCTATGGCTACACCTTC
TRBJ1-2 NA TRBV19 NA CASSIRGIPGEYYGYTF TGTGCCAGTAGTATTCGGGGAATACCGGGGGAATACTATGGCTACACCTTC
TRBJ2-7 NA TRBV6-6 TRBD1 CASSSNRGPYEQYF TGTGCCAGCAGTTCCAACAGGGGGCCCTACGAGCAGTACTTC
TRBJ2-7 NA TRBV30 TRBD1 CAWNRDRVNEQYF TGTGCCTGGAATCGGGACAGGGTAAACGAGCAGTACTTC
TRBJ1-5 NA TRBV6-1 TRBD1 CASSETGGIQPQHF TGTGCCAGCAGTGAGACAGGGGGCATCCAGCCCCAGCATTTT
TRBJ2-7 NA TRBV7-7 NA CASSSDRSGEQYF TGTGCTAGCAGCTCGGACAGATCCGGGGAGCAGTACTTC
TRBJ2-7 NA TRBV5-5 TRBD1 CASSRGDSTYEQYF TGTGCCAGCAGCAGAGGGGACAGTACCTACGAGCAGTACTTC
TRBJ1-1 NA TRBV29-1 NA CSVEQGGTEAFF TGCAGCGTTGAGCAGGGCGGCACTGAAGCTTTCTTT
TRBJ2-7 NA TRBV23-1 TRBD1 CASSHRGGQGGAYEQYF TGCGCCAGCAGTCACAGGGGCGGACAGGGTGGTGCCTACGAGCAGTACTTC
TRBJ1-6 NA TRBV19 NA CASSIADYNSPLHF TGTGCCAGTAGTATAGCCGACTATAATTCACCCCTCCACTTT
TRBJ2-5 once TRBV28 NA CASSLILGEETQYF TGTGCCAGCAGTTTAATATTAGGGGAAGAGACCCAGTACTTC
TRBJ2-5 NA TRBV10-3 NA CAISEFGETQYF TGTGCCATCAGTGAGTTTGGAGAGACCCAGTACTTC
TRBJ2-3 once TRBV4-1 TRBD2 CASSPGGGRASDTQYF TGCGCCAGCAGCCCAGGAGGCGGGAGGGCCTCAGATACGCAGTATTTT
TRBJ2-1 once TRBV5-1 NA CASSLVAVGTLGEIEQFF TGCGCCAGCAGCTTGGTGGCTGTCGGGACCCTCGGGGAGATTGAGCAGTTCTTC
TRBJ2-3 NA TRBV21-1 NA CASSKRDTSSTDTQYF TGTGCCAGCAGCAAACGAGACACGTCTAGCACAGATACGCAGTATTTT
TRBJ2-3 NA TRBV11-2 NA CASSLTTAADTQYF TGTGCCAGCAGCTTAACTACGGCAGCAGATACGCAGTATTTT
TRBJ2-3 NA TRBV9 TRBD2 CASSAPSRGTRGDTQYF TGTGCCAGCAGCGCCCCCTCAAGAGGGACTAGGGGGGATACGCAGTATTTT
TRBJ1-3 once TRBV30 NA CAWYRDSGNTIYF TGTGCCTGGTATCGCGATTCTGGAAACACCATATATTTT
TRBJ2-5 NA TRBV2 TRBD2 CASSATSGRKTQYF TGTGCCAGCAGTGCAACTAGCGGGAGGAAGACCCAGTACTTC
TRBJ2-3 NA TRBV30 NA CAWREGPTDTQYF TGTGCCTGGAGAGAGGGTCCCACAGATACGCAGTATTTT
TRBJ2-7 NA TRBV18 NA CASSPPEWGRDYEQYF TGTGCCAGCTCACCACCGGAATGGGGTCGGGACTACGAGCAGTACTTC
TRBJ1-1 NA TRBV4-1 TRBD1 CASSSPLTGDTEAFF TGCGCCAGCAGCTCCCCGCTGACAGGGGACACTGAAGCTTTCTTT
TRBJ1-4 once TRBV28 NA CASSPWGAAEKLFF TGTGCCAGCAGCCCCTGGGGGGCAGCGGAAAAACTGTTTTTT
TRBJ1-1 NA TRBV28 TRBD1 CASNLLTGGANTEAFF TGTGCCAGCAACTTACTCACAGGGGGAGCGAACACTGAAGCTTTCTTT
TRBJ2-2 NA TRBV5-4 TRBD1 CASSSLQGAATGELFF TGTGCCAGCAGCTCACTACAGGGGGCAGCGACCGGGGAGCTGTTTTTT
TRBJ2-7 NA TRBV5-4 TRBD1 CASSRAQGAESPYEQYF TGTGCCAGCAGCCGCGCACAGGGGGCGGAGTCCCCGTACGAGCAGTACTTC
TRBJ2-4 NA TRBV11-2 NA CASSQILAKNIQYF TGTGCCAGCAGCCAGATACTAGCCAAAAACATTCAGTACTTC
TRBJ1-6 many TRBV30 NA CAWGKTGTYNSPLHF TGTGCCTGGGGGAAAACCGGGACATATAATTCACCCCTCCACTTT
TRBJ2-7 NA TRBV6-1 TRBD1 CASSRDRDGTYEQYF TGTGCCAGCAGTCGTGACAGGGACGGCACCTACGAGCAGTACTTC
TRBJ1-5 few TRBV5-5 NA CASSRDTNQPQHF TGTGCCAGCAGCAGGGATACAAATCAGCCCCAGCATTTT
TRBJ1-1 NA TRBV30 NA CAWSTRGRGGGTEAFF TGTGCCTGGAGTACGCGAGGAAGGGGAGGGGGCACTGAAGCTTTCTTT
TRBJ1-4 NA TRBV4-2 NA CASSPAEGGEEKLFF TGTGCCAGCAGCCCGGCAGAGGGGGGGGAGGAAAAACTGTTTTTT
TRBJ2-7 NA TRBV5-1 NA CASSFGTGRTYEQYF TGCGCCAGCAGCTTTGGAACAGGCAGAACCTACGAGCAGTACTTC
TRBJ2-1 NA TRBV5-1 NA CASSSGPANEQFF TGCGCCAGCAGTTCGGGACCCGCGAATGAGCAGTTCTTC
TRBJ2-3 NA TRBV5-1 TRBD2 CASSKTSARDTQYF TGCGCCAGCAGCAAAACTAGCGCGCGGGATACGCAGTATTTT
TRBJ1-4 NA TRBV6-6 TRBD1 CASSYVQGGYEKLFF TGTGCCAGCAGTTACGTTCAGGGGGGGTATGAAAAACTGTTTTTT
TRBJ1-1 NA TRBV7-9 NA CASSLVGQKNTEAFF TGTGCCAGCAGCTTAGTGGGACAAAAGAACACTGAAGCTTTCTTT
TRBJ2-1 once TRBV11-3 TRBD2 CASSLRTSGVNEQFF TGTGCCAGCAGCTTAAGGACTAGCGGGGTCAATGAGCAGTTCTTC
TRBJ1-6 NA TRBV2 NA CASSELNSPLHF TGTGCCAGCAGTGAACTTAATTCACCCCTCCACTTT
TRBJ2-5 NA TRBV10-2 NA CASSDGGRRIKETQYF TGCGCCAGCAGTGACGGGGGGCGCCGAATAAAAGAGACCCAGTACTTC
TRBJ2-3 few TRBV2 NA CASGIRGRDTDTQYF TGTGCCAGCGGCATAAGAGGGCGGGACACAGATACGCAGTATTTT
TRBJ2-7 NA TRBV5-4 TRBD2 CASSSYSGRNYEQYF TGTGCCAGCAGCTCCTATAGCGGGAGAAACTACGAGCAGTACTTC
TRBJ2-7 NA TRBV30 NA CAWEPLVSLEQYF TGTGCCTGGGAACCCCTCGTGTCCCTCGAGCAGTACTTC
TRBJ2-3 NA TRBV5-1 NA CASSLERMSDTQYF TGCGCCAGCAGCTTGGAAAGAATGTCGGATACGCAGTATTTT
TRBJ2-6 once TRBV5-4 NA CASQFWEGASGANVLTF TGTGCCAGCCAGTTCTGGGAGGGGGCTTCTGGGGCCAACGTCCTGACTTTC